The clone carrying this T cell receptor beta chain was recorded a few times. The antigen remains undetermined. This entry is derived from a study of T cell repertoires in cytomegalovirus infection. The study's findings and limits: Based on cumulative public TCR beta family frequency, carriers of CMV plus the relevant HLA were identified.

The V end lost 1 base, the J end lost 3 bases, and 13 bases lay between the germline ends. This CDR3 comprises 15 residues. CDR1 PRHDT and CDR2 FYEKMQ come from the germline V gene (reference sequence). One entry per CDR3 protein, called by TCRdb with MiXCR from the reads. This table has 100,000 or so distinct CDR3 sequences, roughly two fifths appearing once. The sample was CD8+ T cells from cultured PBMCs, taken from culture after CMV antigen stimulation. The receptor's source is a human donor in good health (CMV status not recorded). Some clones in this sample may be carry-over from other donors' samples. V and J are TRBV13 and TRBJ2-7, with TRBD2 as a possible D gene (6 bases). CDR3 nucleotides: TGTGCCAGCAGCTTAGTAGGCCAGGGACTCTACGAGCAGTACTTC. This gives the protein CASSLVGQGLYEQYF.